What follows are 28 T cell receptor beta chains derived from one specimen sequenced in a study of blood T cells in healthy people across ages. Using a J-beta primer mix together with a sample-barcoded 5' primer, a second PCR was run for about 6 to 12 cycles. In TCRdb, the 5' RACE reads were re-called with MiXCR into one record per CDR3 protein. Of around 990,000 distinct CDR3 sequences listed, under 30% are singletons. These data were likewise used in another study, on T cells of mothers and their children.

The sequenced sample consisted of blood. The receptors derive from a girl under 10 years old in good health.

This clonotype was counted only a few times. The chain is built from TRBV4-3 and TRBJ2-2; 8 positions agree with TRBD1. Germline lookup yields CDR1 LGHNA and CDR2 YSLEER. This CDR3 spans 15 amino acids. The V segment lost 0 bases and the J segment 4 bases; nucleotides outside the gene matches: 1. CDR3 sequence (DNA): TGCGCCAGCAGCCAAGATGGACAGGGCACCGGGGAGCTGTTTTTT. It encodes CASSQDGQGTGELFF.

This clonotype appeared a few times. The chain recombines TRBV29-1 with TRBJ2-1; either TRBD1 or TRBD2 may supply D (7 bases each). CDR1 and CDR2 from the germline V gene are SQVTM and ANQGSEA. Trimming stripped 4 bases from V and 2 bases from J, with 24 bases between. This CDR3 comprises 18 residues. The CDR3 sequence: CSVVGDSARGGAYNEQFF. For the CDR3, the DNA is TGCAGCGTTGTAGGGGACAGTGCGCGAGGGGGGGCCTACAATGAGCAGTTCTTC.

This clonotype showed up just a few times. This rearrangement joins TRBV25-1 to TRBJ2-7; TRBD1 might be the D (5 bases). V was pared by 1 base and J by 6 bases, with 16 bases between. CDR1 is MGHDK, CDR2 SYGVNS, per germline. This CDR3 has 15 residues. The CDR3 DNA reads TGTGCCAGCAGTGAATCAGGGCAGGGATCTGCCGAGCAGTACTTC. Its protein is CASSESGQGSAEQYF.

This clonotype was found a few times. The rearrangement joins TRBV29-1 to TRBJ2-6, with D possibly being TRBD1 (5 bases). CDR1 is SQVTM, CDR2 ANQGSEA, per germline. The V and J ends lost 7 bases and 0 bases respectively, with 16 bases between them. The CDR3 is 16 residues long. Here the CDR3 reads CSAFTGLLSGANVLTF. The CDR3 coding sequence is TGCAGCGCCTTCACAGGTTTACTCTCTGGGGCCAACGTCCTGACTTTC. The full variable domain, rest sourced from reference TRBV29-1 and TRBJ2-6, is SAVISQKPSRDICQRGTSLTIQCQVDSQVTMMFWYRQQPGQSLTLIATANQGSEATYESGFVIDKFPISRPNLTFSTLTVSNMSPEDSSIYLCSAFTGLLSGANVLTFGAGSRLTVL.

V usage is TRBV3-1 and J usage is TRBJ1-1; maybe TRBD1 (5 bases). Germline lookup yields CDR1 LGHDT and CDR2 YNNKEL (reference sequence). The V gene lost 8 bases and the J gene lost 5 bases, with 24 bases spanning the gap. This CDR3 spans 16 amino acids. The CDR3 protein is CASVTRGTLGKTEAFF. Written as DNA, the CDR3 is TGTGCCAGCGTTACCCGGGGGACCCTCGGTAAGACTGAAGCTTTCTTT.

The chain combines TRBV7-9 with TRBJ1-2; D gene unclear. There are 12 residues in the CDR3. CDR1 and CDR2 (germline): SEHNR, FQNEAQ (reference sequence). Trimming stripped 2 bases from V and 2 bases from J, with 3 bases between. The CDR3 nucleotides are TGTGCCAGCAGCTTATTCAACTATGGCTACACCTTC. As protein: CASSLFNYGYTF.

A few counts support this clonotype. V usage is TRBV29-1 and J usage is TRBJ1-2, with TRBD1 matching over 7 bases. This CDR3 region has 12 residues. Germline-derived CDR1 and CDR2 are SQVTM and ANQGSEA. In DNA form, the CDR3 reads TGCAGTCAGAAAACAGGGACAGATGGCTACACCTTC. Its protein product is CSQKTGTDGYTF.

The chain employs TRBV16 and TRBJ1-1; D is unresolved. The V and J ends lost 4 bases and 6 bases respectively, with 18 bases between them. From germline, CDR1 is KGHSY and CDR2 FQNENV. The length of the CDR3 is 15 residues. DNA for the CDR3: TGTGCCAGCAGCCCGCGGACGGTGGCCCAGGCTGAAGCTTTCTTT. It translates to CASSPRTVAQAEAFF.

DNA of the CDR3: TGCAGTGCTAGAGGTCGGGACAGGGTTCTCGAGCAGTACTTC. Encoded protein: CSARGRDRVLEQYF. The gene calls are TRBV20-1 and TRBJ2-7, with TRBD1 matching 9 bases. The trim removed 1 base at V and 6 bases at J, leaving 7 bases unmatched. In germline, CDR1 is DFQATT, CDR2 SNEGSKA (reference sequence). The CDR3 runs 14 residues.

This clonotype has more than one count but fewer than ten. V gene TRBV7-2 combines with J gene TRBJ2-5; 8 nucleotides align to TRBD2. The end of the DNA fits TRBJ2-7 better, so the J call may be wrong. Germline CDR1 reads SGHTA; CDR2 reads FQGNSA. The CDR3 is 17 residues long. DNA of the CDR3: TGTGCCAGCAGCTTAGGATTCGGGGGTAGCGGGATCTACGAGCAGTACTTC. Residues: CASSLGFGGSGIYEQYF.

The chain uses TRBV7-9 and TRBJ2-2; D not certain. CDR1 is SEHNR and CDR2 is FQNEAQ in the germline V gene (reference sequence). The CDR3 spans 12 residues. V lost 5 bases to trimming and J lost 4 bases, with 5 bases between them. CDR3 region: CASSIPTGELFF. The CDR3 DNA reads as TGTGCCAGCAGCATACCCACCGGGGAGCTGTTTTTT.

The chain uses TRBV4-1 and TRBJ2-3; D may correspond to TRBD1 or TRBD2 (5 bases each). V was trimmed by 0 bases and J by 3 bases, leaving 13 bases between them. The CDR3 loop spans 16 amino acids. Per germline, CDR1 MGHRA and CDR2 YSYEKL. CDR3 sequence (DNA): TGCGCCAGCAGCCAAGATTTGAGGGGTGGGACAGATACGCAGTATTTT. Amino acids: CASSQDLRGGTDTQYF.

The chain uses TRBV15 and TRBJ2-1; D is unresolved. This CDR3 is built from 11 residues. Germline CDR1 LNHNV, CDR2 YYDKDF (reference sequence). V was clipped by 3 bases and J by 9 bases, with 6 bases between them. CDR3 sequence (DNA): TGTGCCACCAGCAGCTCGGGTGAGCAGTTCTTC. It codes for CATSSSGEQFF. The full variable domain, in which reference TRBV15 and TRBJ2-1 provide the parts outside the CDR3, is DAMVIQNPRYQVTQFGKPVTLSCSQTLNHNVMYWYQQKSSQAPKLLFHYYDKDFNNEADTPDNFQSRRPNTSFCFLDIRSPGLGDTAMYLCATSSSGEQFFGPGTRLTVL.

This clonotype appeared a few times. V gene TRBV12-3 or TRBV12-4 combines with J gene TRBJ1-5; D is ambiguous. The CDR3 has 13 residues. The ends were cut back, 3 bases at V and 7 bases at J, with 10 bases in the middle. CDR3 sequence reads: CASSLGSSQPQHF. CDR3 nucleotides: TGTGCCAGCAGTTTGGGTAGCTCCCAGCCCCAGCATTTT.

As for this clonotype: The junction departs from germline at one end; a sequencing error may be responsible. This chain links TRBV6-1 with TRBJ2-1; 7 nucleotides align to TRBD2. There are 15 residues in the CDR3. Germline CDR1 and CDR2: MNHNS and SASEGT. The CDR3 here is CASSKTSYANNERFF. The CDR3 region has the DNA TGTGCCAGCAGTAAGACTAGCTATGCAAACAATGAGCGGTTCTTC.

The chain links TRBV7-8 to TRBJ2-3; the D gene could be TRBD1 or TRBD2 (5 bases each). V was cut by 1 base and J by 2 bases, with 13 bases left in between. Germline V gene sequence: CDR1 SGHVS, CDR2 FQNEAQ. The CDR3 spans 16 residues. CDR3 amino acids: CASSLVPGDVTDTQYF. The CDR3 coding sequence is TGTGCCAGCAGCTTAGTGCCTGGGGACGTCACAGATACGCAGTATTTT.

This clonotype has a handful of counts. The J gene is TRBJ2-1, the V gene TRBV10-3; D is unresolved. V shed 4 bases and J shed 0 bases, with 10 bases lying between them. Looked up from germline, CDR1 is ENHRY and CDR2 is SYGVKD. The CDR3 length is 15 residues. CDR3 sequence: CAISVASSSYNEQFF. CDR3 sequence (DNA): TGTGCCATCAGTGTAGCCTCGAGCTCCTACAATGAGCAGTTCTTC.

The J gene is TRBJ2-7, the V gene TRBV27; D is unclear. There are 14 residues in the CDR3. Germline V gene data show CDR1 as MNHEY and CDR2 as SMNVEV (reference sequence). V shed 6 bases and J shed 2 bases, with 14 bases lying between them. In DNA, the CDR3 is TGTGCCAGCAGCCCTATAAGGTTGACCTACGAGCAGTACTTC. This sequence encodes CASSPIRLTYEQYF.

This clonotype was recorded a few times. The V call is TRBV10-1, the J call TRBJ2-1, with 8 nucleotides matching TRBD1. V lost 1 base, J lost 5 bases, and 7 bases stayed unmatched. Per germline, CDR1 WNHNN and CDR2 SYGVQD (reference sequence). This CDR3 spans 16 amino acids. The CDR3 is CASSEFRQGWDNEQFF. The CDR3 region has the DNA TGCGCCAGCAGTGAGTTCAGACAGGGGTGGGACAATGAGCAGTTCTTC.

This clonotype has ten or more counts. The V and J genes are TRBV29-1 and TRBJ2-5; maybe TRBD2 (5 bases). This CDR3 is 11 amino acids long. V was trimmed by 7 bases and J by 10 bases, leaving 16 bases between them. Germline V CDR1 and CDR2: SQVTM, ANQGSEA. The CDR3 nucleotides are TGCAGCGCCGAGAAAACGGGGATCCAGTACTTC. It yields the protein CSAEKTGIQYF.

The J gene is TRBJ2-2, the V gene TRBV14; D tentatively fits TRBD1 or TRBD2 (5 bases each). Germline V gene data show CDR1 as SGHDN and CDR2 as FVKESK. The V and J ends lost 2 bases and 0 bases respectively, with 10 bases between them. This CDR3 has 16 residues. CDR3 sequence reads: CASSQTGTSNTGELFF. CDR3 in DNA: TGTGCCAGCAGCCAAACCGGGACCTCGAACACCGGGGAGCTGTTTTTT. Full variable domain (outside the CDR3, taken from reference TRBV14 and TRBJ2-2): EAGVTQFPSHSVIEKGQTVTLRCDPISGHDNLYWYRRVMGKEIKFLLHFVKESKQDESGMPNNRFLAERTGGTYSTLKVQPAELEDSGVYFCASSQTGTSNTGELFFGEGSRLTVL.

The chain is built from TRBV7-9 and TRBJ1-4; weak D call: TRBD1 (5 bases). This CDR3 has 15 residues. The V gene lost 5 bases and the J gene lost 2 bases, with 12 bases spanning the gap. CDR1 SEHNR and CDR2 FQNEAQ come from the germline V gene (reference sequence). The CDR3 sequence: CASSAPGSTNEKLFF. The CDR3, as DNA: TGTGCCAGCAGCGCTCCAGGGAGCACTAATGAAAAACTGTTTTTT.

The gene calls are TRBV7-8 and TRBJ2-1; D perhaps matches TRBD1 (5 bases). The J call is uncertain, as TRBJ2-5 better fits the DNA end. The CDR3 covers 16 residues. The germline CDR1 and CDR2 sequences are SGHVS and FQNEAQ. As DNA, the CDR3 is TGTGCCAGCAGCTTAGTGCAGGGCTGGGCTCAAGAGACCCAGTACTTC. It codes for CASSLVQGWAQETQYF.

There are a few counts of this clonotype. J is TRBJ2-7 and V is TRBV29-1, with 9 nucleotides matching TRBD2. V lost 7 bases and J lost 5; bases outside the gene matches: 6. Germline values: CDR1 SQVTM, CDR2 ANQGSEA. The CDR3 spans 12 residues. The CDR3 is CSATGLAHEQYF. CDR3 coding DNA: TGCAGCGCTACGGGACTAGCTCACGAGCAGTACTTC.

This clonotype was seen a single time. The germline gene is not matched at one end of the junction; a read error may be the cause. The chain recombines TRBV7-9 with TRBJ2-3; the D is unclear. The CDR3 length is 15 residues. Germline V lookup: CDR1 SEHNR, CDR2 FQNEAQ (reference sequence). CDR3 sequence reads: CANSRPILSTDTQYF. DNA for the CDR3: TGTGCCAACAGCCGTCCTATCTTAAGCACAGATACGCAGTATTTT.

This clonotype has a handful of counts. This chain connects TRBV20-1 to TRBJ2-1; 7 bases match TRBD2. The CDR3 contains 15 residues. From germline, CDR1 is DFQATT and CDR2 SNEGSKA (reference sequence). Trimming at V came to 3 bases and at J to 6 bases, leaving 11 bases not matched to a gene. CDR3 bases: TGCAGTGCTAGGACCTCAGCGGGGACTTTCAATGAGCAGTTCTTC. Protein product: CSARTSAGTFNEQFF.

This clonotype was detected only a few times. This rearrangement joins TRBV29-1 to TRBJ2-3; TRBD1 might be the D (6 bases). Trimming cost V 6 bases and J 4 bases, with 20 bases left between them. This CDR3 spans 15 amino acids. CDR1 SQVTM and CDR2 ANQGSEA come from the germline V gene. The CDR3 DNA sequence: TGCAGCGTCACCGCAGGGGAAGGGTTCGCAGATACGCAGTATTTT. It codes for CSVTAGEGFADTQYF.

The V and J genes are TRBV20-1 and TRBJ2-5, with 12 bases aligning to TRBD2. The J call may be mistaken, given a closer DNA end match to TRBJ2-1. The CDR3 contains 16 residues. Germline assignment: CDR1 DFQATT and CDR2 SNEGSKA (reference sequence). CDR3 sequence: CSARGRLAGGENEQFF. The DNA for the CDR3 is TGCAGTGCTAGAGGGCGCCTAGCGGGAGGGGAAAATGAGCAGTTCTTC.